The table lists the clone carrying this TCR beta chain with many counts. The target antigen is unknown. Tregs were sorted as CD4+CD25+CD127-/low cells. Semi-nested PCR with Nested Universal Primer A followed constant-region reverse priming of full-length variable regions. TCRdb redid the calling of the 5' RACE reads with MiXCR, one entry per CDR3 protein. The profile shows tens of thousands of distinct CDR3 sequences, over 20% of them singletons. Study-level results: The larger cohort examined one V-J beta rearrangement, not whole repertoires. Tumor Tregs overlapped most with tumor, then blood, naive CD4+ cells. The TCR gene usage of tumor memory CD4+ T cells clustered together with blood and lymph node memory CD4+ cells and with lymph node naive CD4+ cells.

Trimming stripped 9 bases from V and 1 base from J, with 12 bases between. Per the germline V gene, CDR1 is LNHNV and CDR2 is YYDKDF (reference sequence). This CDR3 is built from 13 residues. The clonotype originates from a female donor with breast cancer. Sequencing was done on a sample of Tregs sorted from a lymph node. The chain uses TRBV15 and TRBJ1-1, with TRBD1 as a possible D gene (5 bases). This CDR3 reads CATGHNANTEAFF. Written as DNA, the CDR3 is TGTGCCACTGGACACAATGCGAACACTGAAGCTTTCTTT. The full variable domain, rest sourced from reference TRBV15 and TRBJ1-1, is DAMVIQNPRYQVTQFGKPVTLSCSQTLNHNVMYWYQQKSSQAPKLLFHYYDKDFNNEADTPDNFQSRRPNTSFCFLDIRSPGLGDTAMYLCATGHNANTEAFFGQGTRLTVV.